This T cell receptor beta chain was sequenced for a study of spatial heterogeneity in lung cancer (dated by TCRdb to the late 2010s). Study-level background: Beta-chain transcripts were consistently detected in greater numbers than alpha-chain transcripts, which likely reflected higher beta-chain transcript abundance. In the raw uncorrected reads, each unique combination of TCR and UMI appeared more than ten times on average. The study linked features of the TCR repertoire to counts of nonsynonymous mutations, which were determined by whole-exome sequencing of tumor tissue. In non-small cell lung cancer, the study quantitatively compared TCR alpha and beta repertoires across several tumor regions, matched nontumor lung, and blood. Both alpha and beta chains were TCR-sequenced in around 230 tumor regions, around 65 matched nontumor lung samples and around 54 PBMC samples obtained at surgery.

The V and J ends are trimmed by 0 bases and 7 bases, leaving 10 bases between them. CDR1 SQVTM and CDR2 ANQGSEA were looked up in the germline V gene. From cysteine to phenylalanine, the CDR3 is 13 amino acids long. The sequence is cut down to CDR3 DNA, 39 bases in frame from base 1. Points on this clonotype: The specificity of this receptor is unknown. No base-level quality is on record; no much larger clone is a single base apart.

The sample's time point label, decoded: sample taken at primary tumor resection. For TCR sequencing, whole RNA was extracted from tumor and nontumor lung tissue, or from cryopreserved PBMC samples, and no cell sorting was done. The donors were 65 to 90 patients from the lung TRACERx cohort who had early-stage, untreated non-small cell lung cancer. A patient was chosen for TCR sequencing only when enough RNA was available from at least two tumor regions. What the authors observed across the whole study: Ubiquitous expanded tumor TCRs were detected in blood more often at tumor resection than at routine follow-up. Confirming at a functional level the hypothesis that regional TCRs recognize regional mutations was considered to require additional single-cell paired TCR alpha and beta sequencing.

Library preparation employed 5' RACE. The sample was run on a NextSeq 500. In the TCR library protocol, a unique molecular identifier was attached to each TCR cDNA molecule so that PCR and sequencing errors could be corrected. Per the original workflow: TCR identification, UMI-based error correction and CDR3 extraction were performed with Decombinator tools. TCRs above a frequency of 2 per 1,000, corresponding to the top 1% of the tumor frequency distribution, were defined as expanded. Renyi diversity was computed with the R vegan package after each repertoire had been subsampled 100 times to 5,000 TCRs. To build CDR3 similarity networks, amino acid triplet string-kernel similarity was used, and CDR3s were connected when their pairwise similarity was above 0.82. TCRdb cleaned the public reads at Q25 with fastp, built clones with MiXCR and kept in-frame beta chains. All rows with the same CDR3 protein become a single entry with the most common DNA and genes. The V and J calls and clone size are TCRdb's, not the authors'. Present in this sample are about 38,000 distinct CDR3 sequences, 7.5% of which were seen just once. 25% to 35% of the sample goes to the ten largest clones.

The source is a male donor with early-stage non-small cell lung cancer. The sample consisted of PBMCs, taken at surgery. Rearrangement joined TRBV29-1 to TRBJ1-5; there is no confident call for the D gene. The CDR3 reads as follows: CSVEEGGEQPQHF. The DNA reads TGCAGCGTTGAAGAGGGTGGTGAACAGCCCCAGCATTTT.